This entry describes one T cell receptor beta chain. No antigen is known for it. It has no much larger one-base neighbor in the sample; base qualities were not kept. This specimen belongs to a study of cutaneous CD30+ T cell lymphoproliferative disorder and hepatitis E (dated by TCRdb to the late 2010s). As encoded in the germline V gene, CDR1 is MDHEN while CDR2 is SYDVKM. V has 5 bases trimmed and J has 4 bases trimmed; junction bases matching no gene number 7. The CDR3 sequence holds 15 residues, the cysteine and phenylalanine included. Only the CDR3 region is kept as DNA, spanning 45 bases read in frame from base 1. Library method: the immunoSEQ multiplex PCR assay. TCRdb provides this immuneACCESS table in a form limited to in-frame rearrangements. Some clones are lacking; in checked studies, under half of them reflect an unresolved V gene, and why the rest are absent is not known. The sample table lists about 8,000 clones, 74% of them with a count of one. The ten largest clonotypes hold about 1.1% of the sample.

This TCR came from a human donor with a cutaneous T cell lymphoproliferative disorder associated with hepatitis E virus. The rearranged segments are TRBV28 and TRBJ1-5, and 8 bases in between align with TRBD1. The specimen was blood. The sequenced DNA: TGTGCCAGCAGTATCGGGACAGGTCTAAATCAGCCCCAGCATTTT. Translated, it gives CASSIGTGLNQPQHF.